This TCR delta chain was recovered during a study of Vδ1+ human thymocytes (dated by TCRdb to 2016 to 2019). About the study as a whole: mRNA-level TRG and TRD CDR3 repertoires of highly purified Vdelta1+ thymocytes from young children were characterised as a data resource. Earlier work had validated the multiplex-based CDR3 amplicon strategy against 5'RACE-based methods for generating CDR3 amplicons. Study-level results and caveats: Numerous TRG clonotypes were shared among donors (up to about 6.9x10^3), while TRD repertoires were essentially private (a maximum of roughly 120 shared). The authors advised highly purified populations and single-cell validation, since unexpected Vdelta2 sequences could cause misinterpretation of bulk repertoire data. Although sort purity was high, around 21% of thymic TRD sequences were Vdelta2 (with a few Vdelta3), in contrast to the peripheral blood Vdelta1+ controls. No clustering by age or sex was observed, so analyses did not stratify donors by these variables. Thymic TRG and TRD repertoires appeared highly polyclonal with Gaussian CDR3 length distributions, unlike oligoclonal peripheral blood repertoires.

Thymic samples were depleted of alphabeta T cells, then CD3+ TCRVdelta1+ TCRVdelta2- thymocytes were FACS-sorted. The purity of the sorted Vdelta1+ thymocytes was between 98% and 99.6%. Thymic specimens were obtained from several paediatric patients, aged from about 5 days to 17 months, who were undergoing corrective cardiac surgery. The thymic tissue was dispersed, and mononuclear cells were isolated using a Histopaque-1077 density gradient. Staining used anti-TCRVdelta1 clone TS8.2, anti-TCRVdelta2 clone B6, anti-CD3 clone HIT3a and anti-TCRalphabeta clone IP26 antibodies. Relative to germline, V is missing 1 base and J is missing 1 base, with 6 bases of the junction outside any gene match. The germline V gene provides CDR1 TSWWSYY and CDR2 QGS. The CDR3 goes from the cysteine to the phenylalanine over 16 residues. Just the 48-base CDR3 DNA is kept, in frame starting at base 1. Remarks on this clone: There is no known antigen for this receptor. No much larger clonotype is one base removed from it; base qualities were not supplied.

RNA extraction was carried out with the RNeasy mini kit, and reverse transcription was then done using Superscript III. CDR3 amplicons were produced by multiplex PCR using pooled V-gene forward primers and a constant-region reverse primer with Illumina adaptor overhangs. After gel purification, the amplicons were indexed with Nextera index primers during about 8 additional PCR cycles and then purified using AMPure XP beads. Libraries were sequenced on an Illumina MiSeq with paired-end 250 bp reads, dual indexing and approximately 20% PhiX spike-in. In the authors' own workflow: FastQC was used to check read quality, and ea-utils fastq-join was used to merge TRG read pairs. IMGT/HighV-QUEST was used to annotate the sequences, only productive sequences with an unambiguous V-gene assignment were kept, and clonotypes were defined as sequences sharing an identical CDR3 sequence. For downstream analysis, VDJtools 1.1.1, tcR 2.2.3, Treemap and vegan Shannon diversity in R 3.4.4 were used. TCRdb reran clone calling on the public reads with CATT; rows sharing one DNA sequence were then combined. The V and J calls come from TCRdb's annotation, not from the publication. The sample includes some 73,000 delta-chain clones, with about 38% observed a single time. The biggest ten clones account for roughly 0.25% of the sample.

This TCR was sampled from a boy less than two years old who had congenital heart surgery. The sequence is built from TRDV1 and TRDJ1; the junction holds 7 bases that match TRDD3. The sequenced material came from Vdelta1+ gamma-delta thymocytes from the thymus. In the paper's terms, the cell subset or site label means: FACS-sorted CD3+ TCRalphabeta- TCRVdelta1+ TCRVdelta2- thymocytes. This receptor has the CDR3 CALGEPRWGPTDKLIF. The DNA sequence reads TGTGCTCTTGGGGAACCTCGCTGGGGGCCCACCGATAAACTCATCTTT.